The sequence of this TCR beta chain was determined in a study of cytomegalovirus exposure and HLA in healthy donors. General study results and limits: Many donors carried some public TCRs, although rarity characterized most TCR sequences. Later analysis identified several of the most significant clusters that appeared linked to common viral pathogens. TCR beta sequences numbering 15,000 to 20,000 were associated with HLA alleles at 0.05 false discovery rate in a later analysis.

PCR primers comprised 60 Vbeta and 13 Jbeta primers. The repertoire was sequenced with immunoSEQ multiplex PCR; TCRdb's copy has only in-frame clones and lacks some. The table includes some 120,000 clones, around 80% detected once. Points on this clone: Its antigen is as yet unknown.

Germline V gene lookup returns CDR1 SEHNR and CDR2 FQNEAQ (reference sequence). V lost 5 bases and J lost 6; bases outside the gene matches: 9. The CDR3 spans 16 residues. The specimen sequenced was PBMCs. The rearrangement uses TRBV7-9 and TRBJ2-1; 11 nucleotides align to TRBD1. The TCR originated in a young man in good health and CMV-seropositive. The CDR3 region has the DNA TGTGCCAGCAGCCCATTCGGACAGGGGGCAAGCAATGAGCAGTTCTTC. Translated, it gives CASSPFGQGASNEQFF. Complete variable domain (other parts from reference TRBV7-9 and TRBJ2-1): DTGVSQNPRHKITKRGQNVTFRCDPISEHNRLYWYRQTLGQGPEFLTYFQNEAQLEKSRLLSDRFSAERPKGSFSTLEIQRTEQGDSAMYLCASSPFGQGASNEQFFGPGTRLTVL.